The present TCR beta chain was sequenced within a study of Ad26.COV2.S vaccination and SARS-CoV-2 variants. About the study: As a participant in COV1001, the donor was in the Ad26.COV2.S trial arm. Study observations and caveats: Vaccinees displayed broader spike-specific TCR repertoires than placebo recipients. Analytic work on TCR breadth and depth might have understated the full extent of total T cell responses.

With 3 bases removed from V and 2 bases from J, the gap between germline ends came to 8 bases. The CDR3 sequence is 15 residues long. The germline V gene encodes CDR1 LNHDA and CDR2 SQIVND (reference sequence). Notes on this clone: Its antigen is still unknown.

The table came from immunoSEQ multiplex PCR; TCRdb's copy has only in-frame clones and leaves some out. The sample lists hundreds of thousands of clones, more than 80% occurring once. Treatment: some 20 received Ad26.COV2.S at low or high dose, single or two shots; several received placebo; per-sample allocation not given. Day 63 following the first vaccine or placebo injection was when the samples were taken. Sequenced here: peripheral blood, sampled in a trial of Ad26.COV2.S vaccine versus placebo. This receptor was identified in a person aged 18-65 years who received the Ad26.COV2.S COVID-19 vaccine or a placebo. The chain joins TRBV19 to TRBJ1-6, with D perhaps matching TRBD1 (5 bases). CDR3 protein: CASSIRVPYNSPLHF. CDR3 DNA sequence: TGTGCCAGTAGTATCAGGGTGCCCTATAATTCACCCCTCCACTTT.